This entry lists 15 T cell receptor beta chains sequenced from one sample in a study of cytomegalovirus exposure and HLA in healthy donors. The table came from immunoSEQ multiplex PCR; TCRdb's copy has only in-frame clones and leaves some out. The sample lists over 150,000 clones, roughly 90% occurring once. The sample comprised PBMCs. The receptors shown here come from a young woman in good health and CMV-seronegative.

The V and J genes are TRBV15 and TRBJ1-1, with D possibly being TRBD1 (5 bases). CDR3 length: 15 amino acids. CDR1 and CDR2 (germline): LNHNV, YYDKDF (reference sequence). V dropped 0 bases and J dropped 0 bases, with 8 bases sitting between them. The CDR3 sequence: CATSRDKGLNTEAFF. The CDR3 DNA reads TGTGCCACCAGCAGAGATAAGGGGCTGAACACTGAAGCTTTCTTT.

The chain joins TRBV19 to TRBJ1-5; D call uncertain. CDR3 length equals 20 residues. V was trimmed by 3 bases and J by 0 bases, leaving 24 bases between them. Germline CDR1 LNHDA, CDR2 SQIVND (reference sequence). The CDR3 loop is CASSMTQPGSQQHSNQPQHF. The CDR3 coding sequence is TGTGCCAGTAGTATGACGCAACCGGGTTCTCAGCAACATAGCAATCAGCCCCAGCATTTT.

The chain links TRBV6-1 to TRBJ2-3, with 10 bases matching TRBD2. Losses at the gene ends were 4 bases for V and 4 bases for J; bases not matched to a gene: 5. This CDR3 is 15 amino acids long. The germline CDR1 and CDR2 sequences are MNHNS and SASEGT. The chain's CDR3 is CASSVSSGGSDTQYF. The CDR3 DNA follows: TGTGCCAGCAGTGTATCTAGCGGGGGTTCAGATACGCAGTATTTT.

The rearrangement uses TRBV19 and TRBJ2-5; D is perhaps TRBD1 (5 bases). Trimming shortened V by 5 bases and J by 2 bases, and 15 bases separated the two germline ends. The CDR3 extends over 15 amino acids. Germline CDR1 is LNHDA and CDR2 is SQIVND (reference sequence). CDR3 loop: CASSLWTTSQETQYF. CDR3 in DNA: TGTGCCAGTAGTCTCTGGACAACCTCACAAGAGACCCAGTACTTC. Looking up the rest from reference TRBV19 and TRBJ2-5 gives the full variable domain: DGGITQSPKYLFRKEGQNVTLSCEQNLNHDAMYWYRQDPGQGLRLIYYSQIVNDFQKGDIAEGYSVSREKKESFPLTVTSAQKNPTAFYLCASSLWTTSQETQYFGPGTRLLVL.

V and J are TRBV5-1 and TRBJ2-3; D is uncertain. Trimming shortened V by 0 bases and J by 7 bases, and 15 bases separated the two germline ends. This CDR3 has 15 amino acids. From germline, CDR1 is SGHRS and CDR2 YFSETQ. The CDR3 loop reads CASSLALPSLNTQYF. DNA for the CDR3: TGCGCCAGCAGCTTGGCCCTCCCAAGTCTAAATACGCAGTATTTT. The complete variable domain, with remaining parts taken from reference TRBV5-1 and TRBJ2-3, reads KAGVTQTPRYLIKTRGQQVTLSCSPISGHRSVSWYQQTPGQGLQFLFEYFSETQRNKGNFPGRFSGRQFSNSRSEMNVSTLELGDSALYLCASSLALPSLNTQYFGPGTRLTVL.

The chain links TRBV6-1 to TRBJ1-2; D is uncertain. This CDR3 has 14 amino acids. In germline, CDR1 is MNHNS, CDR2 SASEGT. V was shortened by 7 bases and J by 3 bases, with 15 bases between the two germline ends. As DNA, the CDR3 is TGTGCCAGCATGGCCCACCCCGGGGACTATGGCTACACCTTC. This codes for CASMAHPGDYGYTF.

The chain links TRBV27 to TRBJ1-1; the D gene is possibly TRBD1 (6 bases). The CDR3 has 19 residues. Germline CDR1 and CDR2: MNHEY and SMNVEV (reference sequence). Between the trimmed V and J ends, which lost 5 bases and 3 bases, there was a span of 28 bases. The CDR3 loop is CASSPFVPARGRADTEAFF. As DNA, the CDR3 is TGTGCCAGCAGTCCCTTCGTCCCCGCTAGGGGGAGAGCTGACACTGAAGCTTTCTTT.

This chain uses TRBV29-1 with TRBJ1-2; a weak D match, TRBD1 (5 bases). The CDR3 totals 14 residues. Per the germline V gene, CDR1 is SQVTM and CDR2 is ANQGSEA. V was pared by 0 bases and J by 0 bases, with 8 bases between. CDR3: CSVEDWGANYGYTF. The CDR3, as DNA: TGCAGCGTTGAAGATTGGGGCGCTAACTATGGCTACACCTTC.

This clone appeared a few times. The chain recombines TRBV4-1 with TRBJ1-6, with 7 positions matching TRBD1. Per germline, CDR1 MGHRA and CDR2 YSYEKL. The J segment lost 10 bases and the V segment lost 3 bases, leaving 6 bases of the junction unmatched. This CDR3 has 14 residues. The CDR3, as DNA: TGCGCCAGCAGCCAGACAGGGATTGGGTCACCCCTCCACTTT. Translating it yields CASSQTGIGSPLHF.

V is TRBV5-1 and J is TRBJ1-5; no reliable D call. Germline lookup yields CDR1 SGHRS and CDR2 YFSETQ. The CDR3 is 13 amino acids. V lost 5 bases and J 0 bases, leaving 6 bases between the germline ends. The CDR3 spells CASRADSNQPQHF. CDR3 DNA sequence: TGCGCCAGCAGGGCGGATAGCAATCAGCCCCAGCATTTT. Together with reference TRBV5-1 and TRBJ1-5, the CDR3 gives the full variable domain: KAGVTQTPRYLIKTRGQQVTLSCSPISGHRSVSWYQQTPGQGLQFLFEYFSETQRNKGNFPGRFSGRQFSNSRSEMNVSTLELGDSALYLCASRADSNQPQHFGDGTRLSIL.

This sequence joins TRBV4-3 and TRBJ2-5, with D possibly being TRBD2 (5 bases). The length of the CDR3 is 18 residues. V lost 0 bases and J 2 bases, leaving 19 bases between the germline ends. The germline V gene has CDR1 LGHNA and CDR2 YSLEER. In DNA, the CDR3 is TGCGCCAGCAGCCAAGATATTAATCCCTGCGGGTGGCAAGAGACCCAGTACTTC. It translates to CASSQDINPCGWQETQYF.

This sequence joins TRBV6-1 and TRBJ1-3; no firm D call. This CDR3 is 12 amino acids long. V shed 6 bases and J shed 0 bases, with 3 bases lying between them. Germline CDR1 MNHNS, CDR2 SASEGT. CDR3 region: CASRASGNTIYF. In DNA, the CDR3 is TGTGCCAGCAGGGCCTCTGGAAACACCATATATTTT.

This chain uses TRBV7-9 with TRBJ1-1; D is uncertain. V gave up 1 base and J gave up 7 bases, with 10 bases separating them. This CDR3 spans 13 amino acids. Germline V gives CDR1 SEHNR, CDR2 FQNEAQ (reference sequence). The CDR3 DNA sequence: TGTGCCAGCAGCTTAGGGTCAAAGCGTGAAGCTTTCTTT. It codes for CASSLGSKREAFF.

The chain uses TRBV10-3 and TRBJ1-1; a weak D match, TRBD1 (6 bases). V was pared by 2 bases and J by 5 bases, with 15 bases between. Per the germline V gene, CDR1 is ENHRY and CDR2 is SYGVKD. The CDR3 consists of 15 residues. CDR3 protein: CAISEPTGRGTEAFF. CDR3 bases: TGTGCCATCAGTGAGCCCACAGGGAGGGGGACTGAAGCTTTCTTT.

This rearrangement joins TRBV27 to TRBJ1-1; D is undetermined. Germline V CDR1 and CDR2: MNHEY, SMNVEV (reference sequence). The CDR3 is made up of 14 amino acids. V lost 3 bases, J lost 3 bases, and 11 bases lay in between. The CDR3 loop reads CASSFNSYDTEAFF. DNA of the CDR3: TGTGCCAGCAGTTTCAACAGTTACGACACTGAAGCTTTCTTT.